The rows below give T cell receptor beta chains drawn from one sample of a study of blood T cells in healthy people across ages. MiXCR was run by TCRdb on the 5' RACE reads, yielding one entry per CDR3 protein. The sample yields 710,000 or so distinct CDR3 sequences, roughly 32% seen once. What was sequenced was blood. Receptors were obtained from a woman aged 80 or over in good health. CDR3s include the opening cysteine and the closing phenylalanine or tryptophan. D genes are given only for firm matches.

D,J,V,CDR3
TRBD1,TRBJ2-1,TRBV7-8,CASSLAGQGSLEQFF
NA,TRBJ2-3,TRBV9,CASSPPEGEVLHTQYF
TRBD2,TRBJ2-3,TRBV29-1,CSVDGAGGMAQYF
TRBD2,TRBJ2-5,TRBV20-1,CSAIAGEREAQYF
TRBD2,TRBJ2-3,TRBV7-3,CASSFGSGGYTQYF
NA,TRBJ2-5,TRBV20-1,CSASGETQYF
TRBD2,TRBJ2-3,TRBV7-3,CASRAGTTADTQYF
TRBD1,TRBJ2-7,TRBV14,CAGSQDRVGEQYF
NA,TRBJ1-2,TRBV20-1,CSALHVGYGYTF
NA,TRBJ1-1,TRBV2,CASSGAVRAWGGGTEAFF
NA,TRBJ1-4,TRBV4-3,CASSQRAPGYEKLFF
TRBD2,TRBJ2-7,TRBV11-2,CASSQASGGPHEQYF
TRBD1,TRBJ2-7,TRBV29-1,CSVASGQSYEQYF
NA,TRBJ1-6,TRBV3-1,CASSQEKMSPLHF
NA,NA,TRBV10-3,CATSAQSPYNEQYF
TRBD2,TRBJ2-1,TRBV4-2,CASSQLLAGGPNEQFF
NA,TRBJ1-2,TRBV6-6,CATTENYGYTF
NA,TRBJ1-2,TRBV6-5,CASSRHPGTSPYGYTF
TRBD1,TRBJ2-1,TRBV12-3/TRBV12-4,CASSPTGVSDEQFF
TRBD1,TRBJ2-6,TRBV28,CASSLRPGQVRSGANVLTF
NA,TRBJ2-3,TRBV30,CASDYRTDTQYF
NA,TRBJ1-3,TRBV10-3,CAISDRGATGNTIYF
NA,TRBJ2-1,TRBV7-3,CASSPRVDEQFF
TRBD1,TRBJ2-5,TRBV5-1,CASSLEDRGGQETQYF
TRBD1,TRBJ1-5,TRBV7-2,CASSLGTGAQSQPQHF
NA,TRBJ1-1,TRBV20-1,CSARVLGTSGEAFF
TRBD2,TRBJ2-5,TRBV10-2,CASRKAGGLQETQYF
NA,TRBJ2-5,TRBV7-6,CASSLWERETQYF
TRBD1,TRBJ1-4,TRBV7-2,CASSQNRGANEKLFF
TRBD2,TRBJ2-5,TRBV6-6,CASSSGTSGGGEQYF
NA,TRBJ2-3,TRBV11-3,CASSPGGGPTDTQYF
NA,TRBJ2-1,TRBV5-1,CASSLEVDNEQFF
NA,TRBJ1-6,TRBV20-1,CSAGEWTENSPLHF
TRBD1,TRBJ2-7,TRBV5-4,CASSPGQGVLSEQYF
TRBD1,TRBJ1-3,TRBV7-2,CASSPQAQGANTIYF
NA,TRBJ2-7,TRBV25-1,CASSEEGSSYEQYF
NA,TRBJ1-1,TRBV29-1,CSVSGLGGNTEAFF
NA,TRBJ1-6,TRBV2,CASTPLGGRSPLHF
TRBD2,TRBJ2-5,TRBV20-1,CSADSTGTTGVNQYF